This TCR beta chain was recovered during a study of blood T cell repertoires in COVID-19. Study-level information: Sample material is recorded as cDNA or gDNA derived from T cells, B-cell-depleted T cells, or PBMCs.

This table comes from immunoSEQ multiplex PCR, and its TCRdb copy is limited to in-frame clones, with some not included. The data contain 70,000 or so clones, over 75% of them singletons. Per germline, CDR1 SNHLY and CDR2 FYNNEI. The CDR3 spans 14 residues. The germline V and J ends were trimmed by 10 bases and 0 bases, with 16 bases remaining between them. Material for sequencing was peripheral blood. This TCR was sampled from a woman aged 18 to 35 with acute or convalescent COVID-19. V is TRBV2 and J is TRBJ2-7, with D uncertain. The CDR3 DNA is TGTGCCACCACGACCATTGGCGGCTCCTACGAGCAGTACTTC. Protein product: CATTTIGGSYEQYF.